A selection of T cell receptor beta chains follows, all from one sample in a study of vaccination effects on CD4 cells after COVID-19. The antigens these receptors bind are not known. Sequencing used immunoSEQ multiplex PCR; TCRdb keeps in-frame clones, though not all of them. Of approximately 28,000 clones listed, around three quarters are singletons. The source material was CD4+ T cells from PBMCs cultured with HCoV-NL63 spike peptides, sampled before COVID-19 vaccination. The source is a human donor who received a COVID-19 vaccine. Both conserved end residues are part of each CDR3. The D gene is left open where the match is weak. The size of a clone is reported for some rows only, either as once, few or many, or as a class for expanded clones.

D	length	V	size	J	CDR3	DNA
TRBD2	15	TRBV27	.	TRBJ2-1	CASSSWTSPIVLHFF	TGTGCCAGCAGTTCTTGGACTAGTCCCATCGTCTTACACTTCTTC
.	19	TRBV21-1	.	TRBJ2-3	CASSSPRTGRGCGTDTQYF	TGTGCCAGCAGCTCCCCTCGGACAGGCCGAGGTTGTGGCACAGATACGCAGTATTTT
.	15	TRBV5-5	.	TRBJ2-3	CASSLLGASTDTQYF	TGTGCCAGCAGCTTGCTGGGGGCTAGCACAGATACGCAGTATTTT
.	17	TRBV28	.	TRBJ1-1	CASSSPSLWHSNTEAFF	TGTGCCAGCAGTTCCCCTTCTCTATGGCACTCGAACACTGAAGCTTTCTTT
.	12	TRBV11-2	.	TRBJ2-7	CASSSETYEQYF	TGTGCCAGCAGCTCCGAGACCTACGAGCAGTACTTC
.	13	TRBV4-1	.	TRBJ1-1	CASSQDWGSKAFF	TGCGCCAGCAGCCAAGATTGGGGTTCGAAAGCTTTCTTT
.	17	TRBV3-1/TRBV3-2	few	TRBJ2-2	CASSSFHFGGNTGELFF	TGTGCCAGCAGCTCCTTCCACTTCGGGGGGAACACCGGGGAGCTGTTTTTT
.	14	TRBV11-2	.	TRBJ2-7	CASSLDYRSYEQYF	TGTGCCAGCAGCTTAGATTATAGGAGCTACGAGCAGTACTTC
.	10	TRBV5-4	.	TRBJ1-2	CASSFYGYTF	TGTGCCAGCAGCTTCTATGGCTACACCTTC
.	16	TRBV5-1	.	TRBJ2-3	CASSLARDGPTDTQYF	TGCGCCAGCAGCTTGGCACGGGACGGGCCCACAGATACGCAGTATTTT
TRBD2	19	TRBV3-1/TRBV3-2	.	TRBJ2-4	CASSQDRTSGRLAKNIQYF	TGTGCCAGCAGCCAAGACCGGACTAGCGGGAGACTAGCCAAAAACATTCAGTACTTC
.	15	TRBV25-1	.	TRBJ1-1	CASSVVYRTNTEAFF	TGTGCCAGCAGTGTTGTATACAGGACGAACACTGAAGCTTTCTTT
TRBD2	14	TRBV6-4	.	TRBJ2-1	CATHAGGIHNEQFF	TGTGCCACCCATGCGGGGGGAATTCACAATGAGCAGTTCTTC
.	16	TRBV6-2/TRBV6-3	.	TRBJ1-5	CASSYPPSGLNQPQHF	TGTGCCAGCAGTTACCCCCCCTCGGGTCTCAATCAGCCCCAGCATTTT
TRBD2	17	TRBV3-1/TRBV3-2	.	TRBJ2-2	CASSQVAGGPRTGELFF	TGTGCCAGCAGCCAAGTAGCGGGGGGGCCCCGTACCGGGGAGCTGTTTTTT
TRBD1	16	TRBV5-4	.	TRBJ1-2	CASSLVGQGLPYGYTF	TGTGCCAGCAGCTTGGTAGGACAGGGGCTGCCCTATGGCTACACCTTC
.	13	TRBV12-3/TRBV12-4	.	TRBJ1-3	CASSLSLVNTIYF	TGTGCCAGCAGTTTATCCCTCGTAAACACCATATATTTT
.	14	TRBV30	.	TRBJ1-5	CAWSVSIGNQPQHF	TGTGCCTGGAGCGTGAGTATAGGCAATCAGCCCCAGCATTTT
.	13	TRBV14	.	TRBJ2-2	CASSRANTGELFF	TGTGCCAGCAGTCGGGCGAACACCGGGGAGCTGTTTTTT
.	14	TRBV11-1	few	TRBJ1-1	CASSQRTESTEAFF	TGTGCCAGCAGCCAAAGGACGGAATCCACTGAAGCTTTCTTT
TRBD1	14	TRBV18	.	TRBJ1-5	CASSFQGAEQPQHF	TGTGCCAGCTCATTCCAGGGGGCAGAACAGCCCCAGCATTTT
.	14	TRBV7-9	.	TRBJ1-1	CASSTRTGNTEAFF	TGTGCCAGCAGCACAAGGACGGGGAACACTGAAGCTTTCTTT